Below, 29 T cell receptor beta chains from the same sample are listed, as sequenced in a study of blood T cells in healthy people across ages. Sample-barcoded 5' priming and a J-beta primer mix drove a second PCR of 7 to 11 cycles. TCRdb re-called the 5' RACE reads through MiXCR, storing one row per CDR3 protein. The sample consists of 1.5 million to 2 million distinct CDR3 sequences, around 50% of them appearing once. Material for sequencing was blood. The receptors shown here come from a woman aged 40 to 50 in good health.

CDR3 residues: CASSLVSRRTYRSGEQFF. The CDR3 nucleotides read TGTGCCAGCAGCTTAGTGAGCCGCAGGACGTACCGCTCGGGTGAGCAGTTCTTC. The rearrangement uses TRBV7-2 and TRBJ2-1; D unresolved. Germline loops: CDR1 SGHTA, CDR2 FQGNSA. V was shortened by 1 base and J by 9 bases, with 25 bases between the two germline ends. CDR3 length: 18 residues.

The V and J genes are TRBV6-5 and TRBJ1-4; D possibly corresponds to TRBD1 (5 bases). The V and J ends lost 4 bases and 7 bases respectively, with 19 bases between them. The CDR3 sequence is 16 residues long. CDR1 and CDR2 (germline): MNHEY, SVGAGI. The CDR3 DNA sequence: TGTGCCAGCAGTTGGGAAGGGACCTCCGGCGGTGAAAAACTGTTTTTT. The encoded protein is CASSWEGTSGGEKLFF.

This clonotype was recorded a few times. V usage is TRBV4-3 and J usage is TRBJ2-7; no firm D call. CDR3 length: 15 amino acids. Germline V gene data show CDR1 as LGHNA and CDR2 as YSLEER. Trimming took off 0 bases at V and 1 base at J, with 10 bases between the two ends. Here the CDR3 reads CASSQEENGSYEQYF. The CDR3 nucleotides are TGCGCCAGCAGCCAAGAAGAGAACGGGTCCTACGAGCAGTACTTC.

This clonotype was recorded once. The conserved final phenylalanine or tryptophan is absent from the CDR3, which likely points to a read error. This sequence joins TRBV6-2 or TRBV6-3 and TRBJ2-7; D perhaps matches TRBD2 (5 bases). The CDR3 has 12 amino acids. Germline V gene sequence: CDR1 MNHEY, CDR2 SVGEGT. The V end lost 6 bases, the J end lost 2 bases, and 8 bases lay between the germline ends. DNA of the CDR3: TGTGCCAGCAGCCCCGGGACCTACGAGCAGTACTCC. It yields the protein CASSPGTYEQYS.

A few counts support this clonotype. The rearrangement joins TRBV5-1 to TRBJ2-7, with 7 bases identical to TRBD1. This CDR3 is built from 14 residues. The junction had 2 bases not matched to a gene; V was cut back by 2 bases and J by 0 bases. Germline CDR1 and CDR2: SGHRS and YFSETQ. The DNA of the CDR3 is TGCGCCAGCAGCTTCTGGGACAGCTCCTACGAGCAGTACTTC. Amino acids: CASSFWDSSYEQYF.

In DNA, the CDR3 is TGCAGTGTAACCAGGGGGCTAAATGAGCAGTTCTTC. It yields the protein CSVTRGLNEQFF. V gene TRBV20-1 combines with J gene TRBJ2-1, with 8 bases aligning to TRBD1. Germline V gene data show CDR1 as DFQATT and CDR2 as SNEGSKA (reference sequence). The V segment lost 7 bases and the J segment 7 bases; nucleotides outside the gene matches: 6. The CDR3 has 12 residues.

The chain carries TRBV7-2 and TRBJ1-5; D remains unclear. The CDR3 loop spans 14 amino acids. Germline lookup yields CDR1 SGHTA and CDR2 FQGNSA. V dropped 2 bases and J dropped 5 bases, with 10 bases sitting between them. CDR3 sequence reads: CASSLSVGDQPQHF. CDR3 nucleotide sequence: TGTGCCAGCAGCTTAAGCGTGGGAGATCAGCCCCAGCATTTT. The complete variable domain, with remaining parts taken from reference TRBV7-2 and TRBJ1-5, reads GAGVSQSPSNKVTEKGKDVELRCDPISGHTALYWYRQSLGQGLEFLIYFQGNSAPDKSGLPSDRFSAERTGGSVSTLTIQRTQQEDSAVYLCASSLSVGDQPQHFGDGTRLSIL.

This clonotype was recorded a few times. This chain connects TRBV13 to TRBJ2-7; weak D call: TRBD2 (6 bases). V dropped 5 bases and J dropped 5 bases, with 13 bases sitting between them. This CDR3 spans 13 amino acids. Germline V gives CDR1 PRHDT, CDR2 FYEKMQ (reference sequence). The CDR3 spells CASSHGGRDEQYF. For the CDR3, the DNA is TGTGCCAGCAGCCACGGGGGTCGGGACGAGCAGTACTTC.

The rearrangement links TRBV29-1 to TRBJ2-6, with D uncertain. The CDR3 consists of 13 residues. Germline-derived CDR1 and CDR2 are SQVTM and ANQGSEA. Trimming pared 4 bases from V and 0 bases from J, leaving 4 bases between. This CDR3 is CSVVYSGANVLTF. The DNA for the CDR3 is TGCAGCGTTGTGTACTCTGGGGCCAACGTCCTGACTTTC.

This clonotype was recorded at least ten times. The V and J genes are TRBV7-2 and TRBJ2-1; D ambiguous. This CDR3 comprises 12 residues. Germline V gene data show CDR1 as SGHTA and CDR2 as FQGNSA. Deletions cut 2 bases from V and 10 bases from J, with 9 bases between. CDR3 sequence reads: CASSLQFREQFF. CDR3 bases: TGTGCCAGCAGCTTACAGTTTAGGGAGCAGTTCTTC.

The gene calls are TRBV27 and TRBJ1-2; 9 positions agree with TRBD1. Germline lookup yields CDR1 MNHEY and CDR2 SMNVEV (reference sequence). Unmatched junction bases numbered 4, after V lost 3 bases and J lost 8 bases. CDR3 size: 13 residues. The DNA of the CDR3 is TGTGCCAGCAGTTTGGGGACAGGGCGCGGCTACACCTTC. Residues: CASSLGTGRGYTF.

CDR3 bases: TGCAGTGCCCCCAAGGGTGGGGCCGGAACAGATACGCAGTATTTT. Translating it yields CSAPKGGAGTDTQYF. The chain combines TRBV20-1 with TRBJ2-3, with D possibly being TRBD1 (5 bases). Germline V CDR1 and CDR2: DFQATT, SNEGSKA (reference sequence). V dropped 6 bases and J dropped 3 bases, with 19 bases sitting between them. The CDR3 length is 15 residues.

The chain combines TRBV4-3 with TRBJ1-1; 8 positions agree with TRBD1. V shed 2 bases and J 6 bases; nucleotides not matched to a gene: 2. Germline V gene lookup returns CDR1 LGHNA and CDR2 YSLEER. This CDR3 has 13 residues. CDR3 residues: CASSQQQGAEAFF. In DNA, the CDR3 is TGCGCCAGCAGCCAACAACAGGGGGCTGAAGCTTTCTTT.

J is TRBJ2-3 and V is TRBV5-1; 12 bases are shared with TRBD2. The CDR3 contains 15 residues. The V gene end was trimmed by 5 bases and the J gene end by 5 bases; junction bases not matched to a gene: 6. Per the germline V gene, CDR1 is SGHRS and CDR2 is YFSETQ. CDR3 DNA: TGCGCCAGCAGTTGGACTAGCGGGGTCCGAGATACGCAGTATTTT. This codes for CASSWTSGVRDTQYF.

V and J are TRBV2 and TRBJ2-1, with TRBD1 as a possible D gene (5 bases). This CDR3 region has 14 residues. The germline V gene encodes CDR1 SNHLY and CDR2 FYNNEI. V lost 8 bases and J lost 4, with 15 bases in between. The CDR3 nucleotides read TGTGCCAGCGGACCCAACAAGGGGTACAATGAGCAGTTCTTC. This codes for CASGPNKGYNEQFF.

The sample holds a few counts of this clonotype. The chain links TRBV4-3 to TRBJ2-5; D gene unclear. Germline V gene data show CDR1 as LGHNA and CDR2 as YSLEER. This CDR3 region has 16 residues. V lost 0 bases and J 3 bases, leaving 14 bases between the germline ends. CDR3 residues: CASSQEGVGLKETQYF. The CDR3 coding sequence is TGCGCCAGCAGCCAAGAAGGAGTGGGCCTAAAAGAGACCCAGTACTTC.

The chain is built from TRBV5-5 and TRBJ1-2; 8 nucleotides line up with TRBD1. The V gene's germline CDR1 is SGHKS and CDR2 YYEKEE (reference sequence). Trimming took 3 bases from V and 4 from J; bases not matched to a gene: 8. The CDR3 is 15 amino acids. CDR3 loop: CASSSLTGELYGYTF. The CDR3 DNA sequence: TGTGCCAGCAGCTCTCTGACAGGGGAACTCTATGGCTACACCTTC.

CDR3 in amino acids: CASSQRDARNTEAFF. The CDR3 bases are TGTGCCAGCAGTCAGCGGGACGCCAGGAACACTGAAGCTTTCTTT. V usage is TRBV12-3 or TRBV12-4 and J usage is TRBJ1-1; TRBD1 is a possible D gene (5 bases). V gave up 5 bases and J gave up 1 base, with 14 bases separating them. This CDR3 has 15 residues.

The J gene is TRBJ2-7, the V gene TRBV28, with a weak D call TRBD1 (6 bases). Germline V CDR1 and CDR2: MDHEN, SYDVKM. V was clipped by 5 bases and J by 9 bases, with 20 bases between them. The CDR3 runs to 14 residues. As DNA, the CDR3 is TGTGCCAGCAGTACCACAGGGACCGCTTCAAGGCAGTACTTC. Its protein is CASSTTGTASRQYF.

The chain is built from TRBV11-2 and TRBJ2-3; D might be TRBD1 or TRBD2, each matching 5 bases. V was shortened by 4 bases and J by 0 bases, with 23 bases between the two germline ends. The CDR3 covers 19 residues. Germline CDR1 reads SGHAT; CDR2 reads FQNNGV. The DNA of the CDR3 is TGTGCCAGCAGCTCCCCCCTAAAGCACCGGGACCGTAGCACAGATACGCAGTATTTT. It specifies CASSSPLKHRDRSTDTQYF. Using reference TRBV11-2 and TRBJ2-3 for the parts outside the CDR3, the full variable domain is EAGVAQSPRYKIIEKRQSVAFWCNPISGHATLYWYQQILGQGPKLLIQFQNNGVVDDSQLPKDRFSAERLKGVDSTLKIQPAKLEDSAVYLCASSSPLKHRDRSTDTQYFGPGTRLTVL.

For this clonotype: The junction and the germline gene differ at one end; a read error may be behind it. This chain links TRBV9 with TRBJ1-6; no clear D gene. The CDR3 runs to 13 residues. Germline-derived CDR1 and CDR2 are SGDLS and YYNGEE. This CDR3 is CASGVALNSPLHF. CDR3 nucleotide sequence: TGTGCCAGCGGCGTAGCCCTTAATTCACCCCTCCACTTT.

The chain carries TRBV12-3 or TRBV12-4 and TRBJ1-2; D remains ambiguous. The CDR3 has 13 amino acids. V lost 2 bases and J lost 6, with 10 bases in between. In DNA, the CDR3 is TGTGCCAGCAGTTTAAAAGGAGGGAATGGCTACACCTTC. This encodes CASSLKGGNGYTF.

The CDR3 DNA sequence: TGCAGTGTCAGGCTAGCGGGGTCAGATACGCAGTATTTT. This translates into CSVRLAGSDTQYF. The chain uses TRBV20-1 and TRBJ2-3, with 9 bases aligning to TRBD2. The V gene end was trimmed by 7 bases and the J gene end by 4 bases; junction bases not matched to a gene: 6. The germline gives CDR1 DFQATT, CDR2 SNEGSKA (reference sequence). The CDR3 covers 13 residues.

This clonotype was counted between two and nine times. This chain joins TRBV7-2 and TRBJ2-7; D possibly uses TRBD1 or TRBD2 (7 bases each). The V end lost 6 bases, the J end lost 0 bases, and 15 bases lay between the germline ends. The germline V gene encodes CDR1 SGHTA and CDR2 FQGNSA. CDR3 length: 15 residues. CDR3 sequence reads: CASSYDRDYSYEQYF. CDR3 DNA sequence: TGTGCCAGCAGTTATGACAGGGACTACTCCTACGAGCAGTACTTC.

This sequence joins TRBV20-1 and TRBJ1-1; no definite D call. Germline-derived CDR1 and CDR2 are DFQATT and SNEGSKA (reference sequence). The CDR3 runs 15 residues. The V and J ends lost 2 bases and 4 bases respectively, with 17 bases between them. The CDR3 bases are TGCAGTGCTAGATGGATGAGGGCGATGGGCACTGAAGCTTTCTTT. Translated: CSARWMRAMGTEAFF.

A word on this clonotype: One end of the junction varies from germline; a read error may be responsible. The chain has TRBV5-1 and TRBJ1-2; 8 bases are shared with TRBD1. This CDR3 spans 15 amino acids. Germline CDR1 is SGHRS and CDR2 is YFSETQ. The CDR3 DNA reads TGCGCCGGCAGCTATCATCAACAGGGGGACTATGGCTACACCTTC. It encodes CAGSYHQQGDYGYTF.

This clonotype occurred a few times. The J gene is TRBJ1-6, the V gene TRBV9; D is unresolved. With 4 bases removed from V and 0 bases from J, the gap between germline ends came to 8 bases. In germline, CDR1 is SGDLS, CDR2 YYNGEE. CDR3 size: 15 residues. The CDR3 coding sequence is TGTGCCAGCAGCCCCCGGGTCTCCTATAATTCACCCCTCCACTTT. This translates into CASSPRVSYNSPLHF.

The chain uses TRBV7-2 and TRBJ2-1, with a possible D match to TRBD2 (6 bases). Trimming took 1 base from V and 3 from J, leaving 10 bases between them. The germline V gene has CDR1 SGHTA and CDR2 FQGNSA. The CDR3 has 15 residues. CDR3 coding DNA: TGTGCCAGCAGCTTAGGCGGGGTCTTCTACAATGAGCAGTTCTTC. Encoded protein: CASSLGGVFYNEQFF. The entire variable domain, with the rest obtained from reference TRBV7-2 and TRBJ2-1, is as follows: GAGVSQSPSNKVTEKGKDVELRCDPISGHTALYWYRQSLGQGLEFLIYFQGNSAPDKSGLPSDRFSAERTGGSVSTLTIQRTQQEDSAVYLCASSLGGVFYNEQFFGPGTRLTVL.

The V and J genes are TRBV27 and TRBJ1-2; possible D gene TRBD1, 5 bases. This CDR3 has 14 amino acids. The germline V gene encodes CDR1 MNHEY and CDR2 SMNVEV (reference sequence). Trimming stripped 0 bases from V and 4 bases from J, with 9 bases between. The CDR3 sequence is CASSLSGVAYGYTF. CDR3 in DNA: TGTGCCAGCAGTTTATCAGGGGTTGCCTATGGCTACACCTTC.